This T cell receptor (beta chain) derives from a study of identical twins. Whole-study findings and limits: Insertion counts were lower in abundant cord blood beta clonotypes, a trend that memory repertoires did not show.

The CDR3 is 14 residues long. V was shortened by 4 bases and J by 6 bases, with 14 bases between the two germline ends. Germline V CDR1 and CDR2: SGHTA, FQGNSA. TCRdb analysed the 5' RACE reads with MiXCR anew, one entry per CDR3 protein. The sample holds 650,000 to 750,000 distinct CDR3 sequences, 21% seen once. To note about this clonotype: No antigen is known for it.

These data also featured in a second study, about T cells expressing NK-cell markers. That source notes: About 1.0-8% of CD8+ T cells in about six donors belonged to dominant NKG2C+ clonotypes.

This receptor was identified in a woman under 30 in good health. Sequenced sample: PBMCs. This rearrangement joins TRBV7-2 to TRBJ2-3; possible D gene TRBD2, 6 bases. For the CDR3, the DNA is TGTGCCAGCAGCTGGGGCGGGACTCTCGATACGCAGTATTTT. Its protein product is CASSWGGTLDTQYF.